Each of the 5 T cell receptor beta chains below was sequenced from the same sample in a study of OX40 agonist ivuxolimab in advanced cancers. Receptor libraries were prepared by the immunoSEQ multiplex PCR assay. TCRdb took this table from immuneACCESS and kept in-frame rearrangements with V and J called. Such tables lack part of the clones; where checked against another copy, unresolved V genes explain under half of the gap, and the rest is unexplained. The sample table holds 30,000 to 45,000 clones, of which around 86% were seen once. 32% of the sample rests with the top ten. Sequencing used CD4+ or CD8+ T cells sorted from blood, obtained in a trial of the OX40 agonist ivuxolimab. These receptors were obtained from an adult with an advanced solid tumor such as melanoma, head and neck, liver or kidney cancer.

V and J are TRBV25-1 and TRBJ1-6; D gene ambiguous. CDR1 and CDR2 from the germline V gene are MGHDK and SYGVNS. Trimming took off 6 bases at V and 2 bases at J, with 20 bases between the two ends. The CDR3 is made up of 18 amino acids. The CDR3 region is CASSSPAPRQPYNSPLHF. CDR3 bases: TGTGCCAGCAGCAGCCCCGCCCCCCGCCAGCCCTATAATTCACCCCTCCACTTT.

The chain recombines TRBV6-5 with TRBJ2-2; possibly TRBD2 for D (5 bases). The length of the CDR3 is 16 residues. Trimming left V 2 bases short and J 0 bases short, with 10 bases between. Germline V gene sequence: CDR1 MNHEY, CDR2 SVGAGI. Here the CDR3 DNA reads TGTGCCAGCAGTTACCGGGGTGCGGCGAACACCGGGGAGCTGTTTTTT. Residues: CASSYRGAANTGELFF.

This clone was counted between two and nine times. This sequence joins TRBV5-4 and TRBJ2-6; D is undetermined. The CDR3 covers 14 residues. V lost 1 base and J 2 bases, leaving 4 bases between the germline ends. The V gene's germline CDR1 is SGHNT and CDR2 YYREEE (reference sequence). In DNA, the CDR3 is TGTGCCAGCAGCTTGACCACTGGGGCCAACGTCCTGACTTTC. Translation: CASSLTTGANVLTF.

The chain links TRBV6-6 to TRBJ1-4; 8 bases are shared with TRBD1. This CDR3 has 10 amino acids. V shed 8 bases and J 12 bases; nucleotides not matched to a gene: 2. Germline V gives CDR1 MNHNY, CDR2 SVGAGI (reference sequence). Written as DNA, the CDR3 is TGTGCCAGCGGGACAGGTGAACTGTTTTTT. Translated: CASGTGELFF.

The chain links TRBV10-1 to TRBJ2-1, with 8 nucleotides matching TRBD1. Trimming removed 6 bases from V and 7 bases from J; junction bases left unmatched: 2. The CDR3 runs to 12 residues. Germline CDR1 WNHNN, CDR2 SYGVQD (reference sequence). CDR3 sequence: CASSTGGNEQFF. CDR3 DNA: TGCGCCAGCAGCACAGGGGGAAATGAGCAGTTCTTC.